The sequence of this T cell receptor (beta chain) was determined in a study of blood T cell repertoires in COVID-19. For the study at large: The analysed material was cDNA or gDNA that came from T cells, B-cell-depleted T cells, or PBMCs.

Per germline, CDR1 LNHDA and CDR2 SQIVND (reference sequence). The trim removed 9 bases at V and 3 bases at J, leaving 8 bases unmatched. There are 14 residues in the CDR3. In the authors' workflow: Amplification of reference gene primers provided the estimated nucleated cell counts. Profiling relied on immunoSEQ multiplex PCR, and the TCRdb table lists in-frame clones only, not all of them. The D gene and trimming were derived from the DNA, and the V and J assignments and clone size from that table. The sample carries about 99,000 clones, around 84% recorded once. The clonotype was recovered from a human donor in a cohort sampled during active COVID-19. The specimen was peripheral blood. V and J are TRBV19 and TRBJ2-3, with 8 bases aligning to TRBD1. This chain's CDR3 is CASRGHQGTDTQYF. The CDR3 DNA sequence: TGTGCCAGCAGGGGGCACCAAGGTACAGATACGCAGTATTTT.